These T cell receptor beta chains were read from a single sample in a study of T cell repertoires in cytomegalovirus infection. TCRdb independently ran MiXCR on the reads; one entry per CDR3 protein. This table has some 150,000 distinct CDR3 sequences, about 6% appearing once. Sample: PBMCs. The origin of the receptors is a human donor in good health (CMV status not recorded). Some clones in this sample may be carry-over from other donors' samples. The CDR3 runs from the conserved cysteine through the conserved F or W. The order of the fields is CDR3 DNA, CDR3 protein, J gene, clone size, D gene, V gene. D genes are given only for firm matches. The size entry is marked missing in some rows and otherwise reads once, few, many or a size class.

CDR3 DNA: TGCAGTGCTAGAGAATACAACAGGGGGGTGGGTAGCAATCAGCCCCAGCATTTT
CDR3 protein: CSAREYNRGVGSNQPQHF
J gene: TRBJ1-5
clone size: .
D gene: TRBD1
V gene: TRBV20-1

CDR3 DNA: TGTGCCAGCACCCTATCGGGGGGGGACACTGAAGCTTTCTTT
CDR3 protein: CASTLSGGDTEAFF
J gene: TRBJ1-1
clone size: many
D gene: .
V gene: TRBV12-3/TRBV12-4

CDR3 DNA: TGTGCCAGCAGTTACTCCGGGGATGAGCAGTTCTTC
CDR3 protein: CASSYSGDEQFF
J gene: TRBJ2-1
clone size: many
D gene: .
V gene: TRBV6-2/TRBV6-3

CDR3 DNA: TGTGCCACCAGCAGGGAACTCATCACTATAGGGCAGCCCCAGCATTTT
CDR3 protein: CATSRELITIGQPQHF
J gene: TRBJ1-5
clone size: few
D gene: .
V gene: TRBV15

CDR3 DNA: TGCAGTGCTCGACGACAGGGAGGGTCGGGAAACACCATATATTTT
CDR3 protein: CSARRQGGSGNTIYF
J gene: TRBJ1-3
clone size: many
D gene: TRBD1
V gene: TRBV20-1

CDR3 DNA: TGTGCCAGCAGTTACTCCCGCGGCCATGAAAAACTGTTTTTT
CDR3 protein: CASSYSRGHEKLFF
J gene: TRBJ1-4
clone size: many
D gene: .
V gene: TRBV6-5

CDR3 DNA: TGTGCCAGCAGCTTAGCGCTACAGGGGGCAAACACCGGGGAGCTGTTTTTT
CDR3 protein: CASSLALQGANTGELFF
J gene: TRBJ2-2
clone size: many
D gene: TRBD1
V gene: TRBV7-8

CDR3 DNA: TGTGCCAGCAGCTTAGCCCCTACAGGGGCGGCCTCCTACGAGCAGTACTTC
CDR3 protein: CASSLAPTGAASYEQYF
J gene: TRBJ2-7
clone size: many
D gene: TRBD1
V gene: TRBV7-2

CDR3 DNA: TGTGCCAGCAGCTTAGCGGGGGATGAGACCCAGTACTTC
CDR3 protein: CASSLAGDETQYF
J gene: TRBJ2-5
clone size: many
D gene: TRBD2
V gene: TRBV7-3

CDR3 DNA: TGCAGCGTTGCGGGACGGACCTTGAGCTCCTACAATGAGCAGTTCTTC
CDR3 protein: CSVAGRTLSSYNEQFF
J gene: TRBJ2-1
clone size: .
D gene: .
V gene: TRBV29-1

CDR3 DNA: TGCAGTGCTAGAGATCGGACAGTCACAGATACGCAGTATTTT
CDR3 protein: CSARDRTVTDTQYF
J gene: TRBJ2-3
clone size: many
D gene: .
V gene: TRBV20-1

CDR3 DNA: TGTGCCAGCAGCCAAACCCAGGGGACCCAGTACTTC
CDR3 protein: CASSQTQGTQYF
J gene: TRBJ2-5
clone size: many
D gene: .
V gene: TRBV11-3

CDR3 DNA: TGTGCCAGCAGAGGGACCCTCTCTGGAAACACCATATATTTT
CDR3 protein: CASRGTLSGNTIYF
J gene: TRBJ1-3
clone size: few
D gene: .
V gene: TRBV2

CDR3 DNA: TGTGCCAGCAGCTTGGCCCTCTACCAGAGTAACAATGAGCAGTTCTTC
CDR3 protein: CASSLALYQSNNEQFF
J gene: TRBJ2-1
clone size: many
D gene: .
V gene: TRBV5-4

CDR3 DNA: TGTGCCAGCAGTAACCCGGACATCAGCAATCAGCCCCAGCATTTT
CDR3 protein: CASSNPDISNQPQHF
J gene: TRBJ1-5
clone size: many
D gene: .
V gene: TRBV6-2/TRBV6-3

CDR3 DNA: TGTGCCAGCGGGGCCTTTAATGAAAAACTGTTTTTT
CDR3 protein: CASGAFNEKLFF
J gene: TRBJ1-4
clone size: many
D gene: .
V gene: TRBV7-8

CDR3 DNA: TGTGCCAGCAGTAATCCCGGCCTAGCCCTCACTGAAGCTTTCTTT
CDR3 protein: CASSNPGLALTEAFF
J gene: TRBJ1-1
clone size: many
D gene: .
V gene: TRBV6-2/TRBV6-3

CDR3 DNA: TGTGCCAGCAGCTTAGTTTCCGGGTTAAGCACAGATACGCAGTATTTT
CDR3 protein: CASSLVSGLSTDTQYF
J gene: TRBJ2-3
clone size: many
D gene: .
V gene: TRBV7-8

CDR3 DNA: TGTGCCAGCAACTTCGATCCTCAGGGGAGAGCTTTCTTT
CDR3 protein: CASNFDPQGRAFF
J gene: TRBJ1-1
clone size: many
D gene: .
V gene: TRBV7-2

CDR3 DNA: TGTGCCAGCAGCTTAGCCAGGGTTTTCTCTGGAAACACCATATATTTT
CDR3 protein: CASSLARVFSGNTIYF
J gene: TRBJ1-3
clone size: many
D gene: .
V gene: TRBV7-8

CDR3 DNA: TGTGCCAGCAGTGAAGGGTACAATCAGCCCCAGCATTTT
CDR3 protein: CASSEGYNQPQHF
J gene: TRBJ1-5
clone size: many
D gene: .
V gene: TRBV7-2

CDR3 DNA: TGTGCCAGCAGTTTTGGGACAGGGGACGAGACCCAGTACTTC
CDR3 protein: CASSFGTGDETQYF
J gene: TRBJ2-5
clone size: few
D gene: TRBD1
V gene: TRBV12-3/TRBV12-4

CDR3 DNA: TGTGCCAGCAGCAATGGGCCCATTGGAGGCTACACCTTC
CDR3 protein: CASSNGPIGGYTF
J gene: TRBJ1-2
clone size: many
D gene: .
V gene: TRBV12-3/TRBV12-4

CDR3 DNA: TGTGCCAGCAGCTTATCGGCAACGGGCGGTTCGGATTCACCCCTCCACTTT
CDR3 protein: CASSLSATGGSDSPLHF
J gene: TRBJ1-6
clone size: many
D gene: .
V gene: TRBV7-2

CDR3 DNA: TGTGCCAGCAGTCAGGGGCCCTACGAGCAGTACTTC
CDR3 protein: CASSQGPYEQYF
J gene: TRBJ2-7
clone size: many
D gene: .
V gene: TRBV12-3/TRBV12-4

CDR3 DNA: TGTGCCAGCAGCTTGAGCTCCTACAATGAGCAGTTCTTC
CDR3 protein: CASSLSSYNEQFF
J gene: TRBJ2-1
clone size: many
D gene: .
V gene: TRBV7-2

CDR3 DNA: TGTGCCAGCAGCGGGGGGCGGGGGGCCGGAGAGACCCAGTACTTC
CDR3 protein: CASSGGRGAGETQYF
J gene: TRBJ2-5
clone size: many
D gene: TRBD2
V gene: TRBV7-2

CDR3 DNA: TGTGCCGCCGAGGGGGGATCGACCTACGAGCAGTACTTC
CDR3 protein: CAAEGGSTYEQYF
J gene: TRBJ2-7
clone size: many
D gene: .
V gene: TRBV6-2/TRBV6-3

CDR3 DNA: TGTGCCAGCAGTTCCACACCCCATGGGCGGTACGAGCAGTACTTC
CDR3 protein: CASSSTPHGRYEQYF
J gene: TRBJ2-7
clone size: many
D gene: .
V gene: TRBV6-2/TRBV6-3

CDR3 DNA: TGTGCCAGCATGGGGATTCAAGAGACCCAGTACTTC
CDR3 protein: CASMGIQETQYF
J gene: TRBJ2-5
clone size: few
D gene: .
V gene: TRBV2

CDR3 DNA: TGTGCCATCAGTCCCGGGACTAGCGGCACAGATACGCAGTATTTT
CDR3 protein: CAISPGTSGTDTQYF
J gene: TRBJ2-3
clone size: many
D gene: TRBD2
V gene: TRBV10-3

CDR3 DNA: TGTGCCAGCAGTCCGCCGGGACAGAGGAATGAAAAACTGTTTTTT
CDR3 protein: CASSPPGQRNEKLFF
J gene: TRBJ1-4
clone size: many
D gene: TRBD1
V gene: TRBV6-6

CDR3 DNA: TGTGCCACCAGTGATGAAACTCCCCATGAGCAGTTCTTC
CDR3 protein: CATSDETPHEQFF
J gene: TRBJ2-1
clone size: few
D gene: .
V gene: TRBV24-1

CDR3 DNA: TGTGCCAGCAGCTTGTGGACAGTGTCCTCCTACGAGCAGTACTTC
CDR3 protein: CASSLWTVSSYEQYF
J gene: TRBJ2-7
clone size: many
D gene: .
V gene: TRBV5-5

CDR3 DNA: TGTGCCAGCAGGGAGGGGGCCGGCGATGAGCAGTTCTTC
CDR3 protein: CASREGAGDEQFF
J gene: TRBJ2-1
clone size: many
D gene: .
V gene: TRBV7-2

CDR3 DNA: TGTGCCAGTAGTATTTCCCGGTTTAACTACGAGCAGTACTTC
CDR3 protein: CASSISRFNYEQYF
J gene: TRBJ2-7
clone size: many
D gene: .
V gene: TRBV19

CDR3 DNA: TGTGCCAGCAGGCGGGGAAACCCAGCTAACTATGGCTACACCTTC
CDR3 protein: CASRRGNPANYGYTF
J gene: TRBJ1-2
clone size: many
D gene: .
V gene: TRBV7-9

CDR3 DNA: TGTGCCAGCAGCTTAGCCCTAGCAGGCTCCTACAATGAGCAGTTCTTC
CDR3 protein: CASSLALAGSYNEQFF
J gene: TRBJ2-1
clone size: many
D gene: .
V gene: TRBV7-2

CDR3 DNA: TGTGCCAGCCAAGGGATTGTTGAAGAGACCCAGTACTTC
CDR3 protein: CASQGIVEETQYF
J gene: TRBJ2-5
clone size: many
D gene: .
V gene: TRBV7-8

CDR3 DNA: TGTGCCAGCAGCCAAAGGAGGGGACAAATTAGCGCCGGAAACACCATATATTTT
CDR3 protein: CASSQRRGQISAGNTIYF
J gene: TRBJ1-3
clone size: few
D gene: .
V gene: TRBV3-1

CDR3 DNA: TGCGCCAGCAGCTTAGGAGGTTTACTAGCGGGGGGGCCGGATACGCAGTATTTT
CDR3 protein: CASSLGGLLAGGPDTQYF
J gene: TRBJ2-3
clone size: .
D gene: TRBD2
V gene: TRBV5-1

CDR3 DNA: TGTGCCAGCAGCCTCAGTACTCTTAGCAATCAGCCCCAGCATTTT
CDR3 protein: CASSLSTLSNQPQHF
J gene: TRBJ1-5
clone size: many
D gene: .
V gene: TRBV7-2

CDR3 DNA: TGTGCCACCAGCAGAGGGGCAGGGGTTGGCAATCAGCCCCAGCATTTT
CDR3 protein: CATSRGAGVGNQPQHF
J gene: TRBJ1-5
clone size: .
D gene: .
V gene: TRBV15

CDR3 DNA: TGTGCCAGCAGCACAGCGGGAGGAAATGAAAAACTGTTTTTT
CDR3 protein: CASSTAGGNEKLFF
J gene: TRBJ1-4
clone size: few
D gene: .
V gene: TRBV28

CDR3 DNA: TGTGCCAGCAGCTTAGCCGGGACAGAGAATCAGCCCCAGCATTTT
CDR3 protein: CASSLAGTENQPQHF
J gene: TRBJ1-5
clone size: .
D gene: TRBD1
V gene: TRBV7-2

CDR3 DNA: TGCGCCAGCAGTTCCGGGACACCCCCAAACATTCAGTACTTC
CDR3 protein: CASSSGTPPNIQYF
J gene: TRBJ2-4
clone size: .
D gene: .
V gene: TRBV5-1

CDR3 DNA: TGTGCCAGACTTAGGGGTCTCGCTGAAGCTTTCTTT
CDR3 protein: CARLRGLAEAFF
J gene: TRBJ1-1
clone size: few
D gene: .
V gene: TRBV2